The T cell receptor (beta chain) described here comes from a study of response to subunit inactivated influenza vaccine. This CDR3 comprises 14 residues. The germline V and J ends were trimmed by 2 bases and 2 bases, with 10 bases remaining between them. Germline lookup yields CDR1 SGHTA and CDR2 FQGNSA. One entry per CDR3 protein, called by TCRdb with MiXCR from the RT-PCR reads. The sample comprises roughly 500,000 distinct CDR3 sequences, roughly 25% of which are singletons, and approximately 2.9% rests with the top ten. This sample was shared with a second study, whose subject was T cells expressing NK-cell markers. In that study: TCR beta libraries carry UMIs added by 5'RACE template switching. The study sequenced eight donors, seven HCMV-seropositive and one seronegative. Dominant NKG2C+ clonotypes in 6 or 7 donors made up roughly 1.0-7.5% of CD8+ T cells.

This sequence originates from a man aged 45-65 years who received an inactivated influenza vaccine. The gene calls are TRBV7-2 and TRBJ2-7; weak D call: TRBD2 (6 bases). Sample: CD4+ T cells sorted from PBMCs, taken 11 to 12 days after vaccination. The CDR3 here is CASSLSSATYEQYF. DNA for the CDR3: TGTGCCAGCAGCTTATCTAGCGCCACCTACGAGCAGTACTTC.